This T cell receptor (beta chain) emerged from a study of T cell responses to AZD1222 COVID-19 vaccine. Turning to the study itself: Second-dose intervals near 4 or 12 weeks were combined. Study results and caveats: Breadth and depth of Spike-specific TCRs rose after two AZD1222 doses.

Concerning this clone itself: Antigen specificity is unknown.

Profiling relied on immunoSEQ multiplex PCR, and the TCRdb table lists in-frame clones only, not all of them. The sample yields about 78,000 clones, roughly 87% seen once. The CDR3 is 13 amino acids. Looked up from germline, CDR1 is MNHEY and CDR2 is SVGAGI. The ends were cut back, 8 bases at V and 7 bases at J, with 17 bases in the middle. The chain uses TRBV6-5 and TRBJ1-2; a possible D gene is TRBD1 (5 bases). The clonotype originates from an adult in good health. The source material was peripheral blood, sampled on day 0 of AZD1222 vaccination. The CDR3 DNA reads TGTGCCAGCCGTAGGATAGGGGAGGGTGGCTACACCTTC. Translation: CASRRIGEGGYTF.